This T cell receptor (beta chain) was captured in a study of blood T cell repertoires in COVID-19 (dated by TCRdb to 2019 to 2021). Background on the whole study: The collaborator samples originated in the United States, Italy and Spain and spanned the acute and convalescent phases of COVID-19. The dataset comprised deeply sampled blood TCRbeta repertoires from subjects exposed to, actively infected with, or recovered from COVID-19. The repertoires were released in a freely available public database meant as a resource for research on the immune response to SARS-CoV-2. A de-identified subject ID, COVID-19 status, age in years and sex were almost always included in the sample metadata. Samples were obtained from the ongoing ImmuneRACE study (first 160 participants) and from about 1,300 subjects provided by 6 global collaborators. Where available, HLA class I and class II types were taken from metadata supplied by the sample provider and were not determined by assay-based typing. The prospective study material was composed of cDNA or gDNA derived from T cells, B-cell-depleted T cells, or PBMCs. What the authors observed across the whole study: Clinical and demographic metadata were provided uncurated, with the amount varying by source and participant.

The immunoSEQ Assay, a bias-controlled multiplex PCR, was used to amplify TCRbeta CDR3 regions from genomic DNA. The paper's data handling went like this. Within the assay, amplification of reference gene primers was used to estimate how many nucleated cells each sample contained. To quantify the absolute abundance of each unique TCRbeta CDR3 rearrangement, sequence reads were collapsed and filtered. For each sample, productive Simpson clonality was calculated as the square root of Simpson's diversity index over productive rearrangements. TCRdb stores this immuneACCESS table with in-frame sequences only. Part of the clones is absent; in the studies checked, under half of the shortfall reflects unresolved V genes, and no reason is known for the rest. V, J and clone size reflect that table, while D and trimming were determined from the DNA. The sample profile shows roughly 150,000 clones; just over 90% of them were found once. Of the sample, roughly 4.5% falls within the top ten clones.

One collaborating source in Seattle enrolled patients while the patients were actively infected and followed the patients over time throughout the course of disease. Collaborating institutions collected whole blood in K2EDTA tubes following their own protocols. For TCRbeta analysis, collaborators shipped samples as frozen whole blood, isolated PBMCs, or DNA extracted from either of those sample types. Deletion took 7 bases off V and 9 bases off J, with a span of 19 bases between the germline ends. From the cysteine up to the phenylalanine, the CDR3 has a length of 14 residues. The retained sequence is limited to the CDR3, 42 bases, with the frame set at the first base. Reading the germline V gene (reference sequence) gives CDR1 LNHDA and CDR2 SQIVND. Worth noting for this clone: Its antigen is still unknown. The record has no base qualities; no much larger clone is one base away.

The receptor chain draws on TRBV19 and TRBJ1-5; TRBD1 is possibly the D segment (6 matching bases). The receptor was isolated from a man aged 18-30 years with COVID-19, enrolled during active disease. The sequencing sample was made of peripheral blood. The DNA sequence is given as TGTGCCAGTACTGGCGGGGGCGGGGGTCGGCCCCAGCATTTT. Its translation is CASTGGGGGRPQHF.